The T cell receptor beta chain described here comes from a study of neurological immune-mediated disorders. The authors made cDNA by 5'RACE with 10-nucleotide random UMIs. TCRdb reprocessed the 5' RACE reads with MiXCR, giving one entry per CDR3 protein. There are roughly 53,000 distinct CDR3 sequences in the sample; roughly 8.4% occur only once, and 1.9% lies in the top ten. Points from the study as a whole: The absence of any CDR3 amino acid sequence shared by expanded clones across subjects suggests that repertoires were private in all groups. HTLV-1-associated myelopathy had the most TCR clonal expansion, and multiple sclerosis had the least, less than healthy controls.

Noted time point: longitudinal time-point 3. The study built unsorted libraries from 2 million PBMCs kept at -80 C. There are many counts of this clonotype. Its antigen is still unknown. Germline values: CDR1 MNHNY, CDR2 SVGAGI (reference sequence). V lost 2 bases, J lost 0 bases, and 14 bases lay in between. CDR3 size: 17 residues. The chain employs TRBV6-6 and TRBJ1-3; perhaps TRBD1 as D (5 bases). The receptor comes from a woman aged 40 to 49 in good health. Sequenced: PBMCs. This CDR3 is CASSYTQPGPSGNTIYF. The CDR3 bases are TGTGCCAGCAGTTACACACAACCAGGGCCCTCTGGAAACACCATATATTTT.